The clone carrying this TCR beta chain was detected only once. The antigen is unknown. The data stem from a study of identifying expanded T cells in peripheral blood. Study-wide results and caveats: Across healthy donors, higher total template counts meant significantly greater approximately two-week count variance. Over two and four weeks, about 15 and 18 clones changed, versus roughly 1.2 between replicates.

Assay used: immunoSEQ multiplex PCR; TCRdb lists only in-frame clones, some missing. Of about 100,000 clones listed, about 90% were seen once; the top ten hold 5.5%. Collection occurred without any documented infections or immune events in donors. Sequenced input: blood. The clonotype comes from a person aged 18 to 69 in good health.

The CDR3 spells CASSEYLELFF. In DNA form, the CDR3 reads TGTGCCAGCAGTGAATATTTGGAACTGTTTTTT. The rearrangement joins TRBV25-1 to TRBJ1-4; no reliable D call. Germline CDR1 MGHDK, CDR2 SYGVNS. V lost 0 bases and J lost 12, with 5 bases in between. The CDR3 contains 11 residues. The full variable domain, in which reference TRBV25-1 and TRBJ1-4 provide the parts outside the CDR3, is EADIYQTPRYLVIGTGKKITLECSQTMGHDKMYWYQQDPGMELHLIHYSYGVNSTEKGDLSSESTVSRIRTEHFPLTLESARPSHTSQYLCASSEYLELFFGSGTQLSVL.